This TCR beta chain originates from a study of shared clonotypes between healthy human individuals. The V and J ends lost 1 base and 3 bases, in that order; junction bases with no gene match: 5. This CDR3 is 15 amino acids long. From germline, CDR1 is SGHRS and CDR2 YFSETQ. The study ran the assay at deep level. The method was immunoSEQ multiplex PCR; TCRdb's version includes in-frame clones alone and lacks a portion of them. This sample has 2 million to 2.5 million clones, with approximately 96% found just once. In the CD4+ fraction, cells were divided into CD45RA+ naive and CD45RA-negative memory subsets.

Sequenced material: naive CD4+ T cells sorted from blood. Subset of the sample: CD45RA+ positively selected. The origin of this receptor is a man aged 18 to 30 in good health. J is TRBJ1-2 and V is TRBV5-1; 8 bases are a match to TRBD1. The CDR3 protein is CASSLSGQEYYGYTF. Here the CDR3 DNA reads TGCGCCAGCAGCTTGTCGGGACAGGAGTACTATGGCTACACCTTC.